The present T cell receptor (beta chain) was sequenced within a study of blood T cell repertoires in COVID-19. Study-level background: COVID-19 samples collected from the United States, Italy and Spain covered acute and convalescent phases. T cells, B-cell-depleted T cells, or PBMCs supplied cDNA or gDNA.

Per the original data handling: Counts of nucleated cells, estimated from reference gene primer amplification, were obtained. Only in-frame clones appear in the TCRdb table, and some are missing; sequencing was by immunoSEQ multiplex PCR. The DNA was the basis for D and trimming; V, J and clone size are from that table. The profile shows 200,000 to 250,000 clones, less than 90% of them singletons. This CDR3 spans 15 amino acids. The germline gives CDR1 LGHNA, CDR2 YSLEER. V was trimmed by 0 bases and J by 7 bases, leaving 15 bases between them. This sequence joins TRBV4-3 and TRBJ1-2; no definite D call. The sample consisted of peripheral blood. This TCR derives from a young man with active or convalescent COVID-19. CDR3: CASSQDAAGIPGYTF. For the CDR3, the DNA is TGCGCCAGCAGCCAAGATGCCGCCGGGATTCCTGGCTACACCTTC.